This T cell receptor beta chain is drawn from a study of memory CD4+ T cells and cytomegalovirus serostatus. Study background: This sample comes from healthy Belgian adults, fewer than 10 CMV seropositive, about 25 seronegative. Study-wide results and limits: Each of 60 to 80 CMV-associated TCRbeta sequences occurred in one to five individuals.

For this clone: The antigen is unknown.

The ends lost 5 bases at V and 2 bases at J; junction bases unmatched: 11. From germline, CDR1 is SEHNR and CDR2 FQNEAQ (reference sequence). CDR3 length: 17 residues. The sort gate was single viable CD3+CD4+CD8-CD45RO+ cells for memory CD4+ T cells. Generated by immunoSEQ multiplex PCR, the TCRdb table keeps only in-frame clones and is missing some. Here the sample spans around 44,000 clones, roughly four fifths being singletons. What was sequenced was memory CD4+ T cells from blood. The chain employs TRBV7-9 and TRBJ2-3; 9 bases are a match to TRBD1. This TCR was sampled from an adult in good health and CMV-seronegative. The CDR3 DNA reads TGTGCCAGCAGCACGAGCCGGGACAGGGAATCCACAGATACGCAGTATTTT. Protein: CASSTSRDRESTDTQYF.